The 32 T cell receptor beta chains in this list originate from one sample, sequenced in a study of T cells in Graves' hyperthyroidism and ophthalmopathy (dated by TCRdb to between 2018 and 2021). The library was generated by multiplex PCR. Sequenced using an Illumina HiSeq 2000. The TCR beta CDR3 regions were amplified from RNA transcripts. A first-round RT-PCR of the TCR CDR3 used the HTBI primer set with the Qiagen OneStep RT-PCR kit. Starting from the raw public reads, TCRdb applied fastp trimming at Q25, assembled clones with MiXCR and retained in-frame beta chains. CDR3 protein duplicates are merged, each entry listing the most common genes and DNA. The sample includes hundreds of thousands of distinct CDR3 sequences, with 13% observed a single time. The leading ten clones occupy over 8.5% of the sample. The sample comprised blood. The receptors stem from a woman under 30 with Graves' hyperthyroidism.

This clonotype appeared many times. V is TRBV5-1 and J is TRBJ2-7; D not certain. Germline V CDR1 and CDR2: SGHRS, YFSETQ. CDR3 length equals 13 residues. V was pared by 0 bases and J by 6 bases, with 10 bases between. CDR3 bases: TGCGCCAGCAGCTTGGTCTTGAGAAGCGAGCAGTACTTC. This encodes CASSLVLRSEQYF.

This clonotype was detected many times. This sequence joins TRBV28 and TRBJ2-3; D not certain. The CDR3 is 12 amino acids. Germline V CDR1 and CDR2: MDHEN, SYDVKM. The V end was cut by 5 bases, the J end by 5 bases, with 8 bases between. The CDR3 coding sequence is TGTGCCAGCAGTCCTACGGGAGATACGCAGTATTTT. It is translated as CASSPTGDTQYF.

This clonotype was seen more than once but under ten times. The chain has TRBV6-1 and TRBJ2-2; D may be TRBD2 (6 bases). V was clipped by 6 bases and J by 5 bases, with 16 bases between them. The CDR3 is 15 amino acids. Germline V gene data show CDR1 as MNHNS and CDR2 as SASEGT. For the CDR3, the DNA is TGTGCCAGCAGCGCGGGACGCCTCTCAACCGGGGAGCTGTTTTTT. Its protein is CASSAGRLSTGELFF.

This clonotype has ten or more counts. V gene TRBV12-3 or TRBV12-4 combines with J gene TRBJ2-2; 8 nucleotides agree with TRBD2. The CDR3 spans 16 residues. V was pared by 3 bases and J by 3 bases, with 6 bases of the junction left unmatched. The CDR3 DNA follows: TGTGCCAGCAGTTTCGTCGGGGGGGGAGACACCGGGGAGCTGTTTTTT. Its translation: CASSFVGGGDTGELFF.

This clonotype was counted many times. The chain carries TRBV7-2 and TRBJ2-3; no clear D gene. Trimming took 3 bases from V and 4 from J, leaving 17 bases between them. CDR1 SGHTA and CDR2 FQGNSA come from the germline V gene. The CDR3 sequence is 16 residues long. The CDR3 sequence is CASSFIPRTGADTQYF. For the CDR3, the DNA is TGTGCCAGCAGCTTCATCCCTCGCACGGGCGCAGATACGCAGTATTTT.

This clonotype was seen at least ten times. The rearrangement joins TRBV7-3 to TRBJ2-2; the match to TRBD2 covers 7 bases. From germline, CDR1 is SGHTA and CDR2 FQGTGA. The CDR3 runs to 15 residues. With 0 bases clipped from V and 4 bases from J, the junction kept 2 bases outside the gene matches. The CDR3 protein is CASSLTAGSTGELFF. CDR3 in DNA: TGTGCCAGCAGCTTAACAGCGGGGAGCACCGGGGAGCTGTTTTTT.

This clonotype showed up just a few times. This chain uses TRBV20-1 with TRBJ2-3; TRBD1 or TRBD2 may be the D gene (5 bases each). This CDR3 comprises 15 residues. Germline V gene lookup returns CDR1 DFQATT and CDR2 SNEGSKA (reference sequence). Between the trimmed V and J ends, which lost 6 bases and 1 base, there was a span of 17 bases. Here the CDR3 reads CSAGLRVFGTDTQYF. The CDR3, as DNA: TGCAGTGCAGGACTCAGGGTGTTCGGCACAGATACGCAGTATTTT.

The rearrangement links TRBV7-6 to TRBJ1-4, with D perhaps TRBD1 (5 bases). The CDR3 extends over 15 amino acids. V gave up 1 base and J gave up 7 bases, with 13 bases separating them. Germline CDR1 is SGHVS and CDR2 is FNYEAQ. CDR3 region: CASSLGGVLSEKLFF. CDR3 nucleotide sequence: TGTGCCAGCAGCTTAGGGGGGGTTCTCAGTGAAAAACTGTTTTTT.

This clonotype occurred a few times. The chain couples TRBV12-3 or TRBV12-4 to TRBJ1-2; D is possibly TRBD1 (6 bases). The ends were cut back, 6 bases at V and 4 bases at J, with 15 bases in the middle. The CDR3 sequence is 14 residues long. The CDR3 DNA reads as TGTGCCAGCAGAGTATCAGGGACACCCTATGGCTACACCTTC. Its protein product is CASRVSGTPYGYTF.

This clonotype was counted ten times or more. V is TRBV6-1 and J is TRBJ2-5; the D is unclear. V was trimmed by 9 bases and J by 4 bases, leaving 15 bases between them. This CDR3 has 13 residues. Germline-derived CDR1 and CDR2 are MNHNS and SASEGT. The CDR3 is CASLWAWGETQYF. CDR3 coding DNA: TGTGCCAGTCTGTGGGCGTGGGGAGAGACCCAGTACTTC.

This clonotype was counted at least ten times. CDR3 DNA sequence: TGTGCCAGCTCACAAATGATAAGGGATTACGAGCAGTACTTC. Translating it yields CASSQMIRDYEQYF. The gene calls are TRBV18 and TRBJ2-7; D is uncertain. The V gene's germline CDR1 is KGHSH and CDR2 LQKENI. The CDR3 is 14 amino acids. V lost 4 bases to trimming and J lost 4 bases, with 14 bases between them.

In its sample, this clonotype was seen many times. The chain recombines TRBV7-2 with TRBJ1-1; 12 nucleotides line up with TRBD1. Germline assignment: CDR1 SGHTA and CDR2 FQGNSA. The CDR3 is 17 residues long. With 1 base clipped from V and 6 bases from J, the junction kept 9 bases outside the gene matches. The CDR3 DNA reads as TGTGCCAGCAGCTTAGTGGGACAGGGGGCCCAAAAGGCTGAAGCTTTCTTT. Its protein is CASSLVGQGAQKAEAFF.

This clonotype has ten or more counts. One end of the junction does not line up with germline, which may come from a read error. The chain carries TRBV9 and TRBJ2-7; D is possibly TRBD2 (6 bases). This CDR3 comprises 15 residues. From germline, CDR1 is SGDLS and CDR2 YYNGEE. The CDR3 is CASSVGTSNSNEQYF. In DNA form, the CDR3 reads TGTGCCAGCAGCGTAGGAACTAGCAACTCCAACGAGCAGTACTTC.

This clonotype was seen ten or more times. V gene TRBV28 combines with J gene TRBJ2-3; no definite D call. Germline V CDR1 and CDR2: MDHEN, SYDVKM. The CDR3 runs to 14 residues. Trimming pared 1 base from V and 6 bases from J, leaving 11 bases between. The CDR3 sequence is CASSLLSIVDTQYF. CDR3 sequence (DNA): TGTGCCAGCAGTTTATTGTCGATCGTCGATACGCAGTATTTT.

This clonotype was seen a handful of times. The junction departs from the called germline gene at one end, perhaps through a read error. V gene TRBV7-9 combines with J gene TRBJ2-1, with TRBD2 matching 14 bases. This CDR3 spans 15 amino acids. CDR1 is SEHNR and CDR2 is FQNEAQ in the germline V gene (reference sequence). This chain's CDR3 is CASSRTSGGYNEQLF. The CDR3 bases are TGTGCCAGCAGCCGGACTAGCGGGGGGTACAATGAGCAGCTCTTC.

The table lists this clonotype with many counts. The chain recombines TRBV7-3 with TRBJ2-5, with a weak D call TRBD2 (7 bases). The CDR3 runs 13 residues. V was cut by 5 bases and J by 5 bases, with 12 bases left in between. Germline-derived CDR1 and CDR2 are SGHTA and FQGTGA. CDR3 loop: CASSRTRGETQYF. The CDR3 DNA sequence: TGTGCCAGCAGCAGGACTAGGGGGGAGACCCAGTACTTC.

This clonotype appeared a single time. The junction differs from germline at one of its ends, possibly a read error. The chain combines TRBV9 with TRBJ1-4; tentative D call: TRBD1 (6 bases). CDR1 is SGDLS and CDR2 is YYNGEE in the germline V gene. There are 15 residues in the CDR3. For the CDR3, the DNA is TGTGCCAGCAGCGTCTCACAGGGTTTAGGTGAAGAACTGTTTTTT. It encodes CASSVSQGLGEELFF.

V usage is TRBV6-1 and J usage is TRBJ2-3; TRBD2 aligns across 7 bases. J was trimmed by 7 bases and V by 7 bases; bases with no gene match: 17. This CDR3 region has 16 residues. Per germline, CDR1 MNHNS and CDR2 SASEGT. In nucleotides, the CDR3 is TGTGCCAGCATGGGGGGGTTGACGGGGGTCAGAAATACGCAGTATTTT. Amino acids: CASMGGLTGVRNTQYF.

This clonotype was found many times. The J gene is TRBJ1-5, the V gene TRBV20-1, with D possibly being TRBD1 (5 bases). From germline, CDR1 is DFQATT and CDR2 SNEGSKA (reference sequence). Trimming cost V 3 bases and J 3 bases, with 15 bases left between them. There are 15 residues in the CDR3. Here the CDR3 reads CSASQGTTVNQPQHF. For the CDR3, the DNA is TGCAGTGCTAGTCAGGGAACAACCGTCAATCAGCCCCAGCATTTT.

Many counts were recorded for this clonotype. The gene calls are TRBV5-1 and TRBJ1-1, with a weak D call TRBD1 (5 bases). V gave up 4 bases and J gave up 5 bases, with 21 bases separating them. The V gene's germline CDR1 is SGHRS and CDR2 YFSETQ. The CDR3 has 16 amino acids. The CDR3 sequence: CASSRTQGTPVTEAFF. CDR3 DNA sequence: TGCGCCAGCAGCCGGACCCAGGGCACCCCGGTAACTGAAGCTTTCTTT.

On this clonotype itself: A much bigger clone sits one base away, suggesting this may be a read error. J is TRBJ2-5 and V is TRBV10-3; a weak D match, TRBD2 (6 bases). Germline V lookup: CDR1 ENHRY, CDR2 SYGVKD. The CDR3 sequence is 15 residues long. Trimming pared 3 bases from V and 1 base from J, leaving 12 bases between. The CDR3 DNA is TGTGCCATCAGTGAAATAGCGGAGGCCCAAGAGACCCAGTACTTC. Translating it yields CAISEIAEAQETQYF.

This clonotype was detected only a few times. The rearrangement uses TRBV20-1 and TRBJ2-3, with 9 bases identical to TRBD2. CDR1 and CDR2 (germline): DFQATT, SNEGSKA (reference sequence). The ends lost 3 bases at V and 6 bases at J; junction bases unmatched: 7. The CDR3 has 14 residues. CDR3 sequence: CSASTAGGVDTQYF. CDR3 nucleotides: TGCAGTGCTAGTACAGCGGGAGGAGTTGATACGCAGTATTTT.

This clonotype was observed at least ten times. CDR3 region: CASSAVGAYEQYF. In nucleotides, the CDR3 is TGTGCCAGCAGCGCGGTAGGGGCCTACGAGCAGTACTTC. V usage is TRBV7-2 and J usage is TRBJ2-7; TRBD1 might be the D (5 bases). The CDR3 spans 13 residues. Germline CDR1 and CDR2: SGHTA and FQGNSA. Trimming pared 5 bases from V and 2 bases from J, leaving 10 bases between.

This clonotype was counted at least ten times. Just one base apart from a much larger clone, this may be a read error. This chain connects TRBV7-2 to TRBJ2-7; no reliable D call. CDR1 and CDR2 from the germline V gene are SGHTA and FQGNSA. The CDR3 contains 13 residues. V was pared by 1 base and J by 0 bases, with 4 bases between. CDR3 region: CASSLGHSYEQYF. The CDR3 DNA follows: TGTGCCAGCAGCTTAGGGCACTCCTACGAGCAGTACTTC.

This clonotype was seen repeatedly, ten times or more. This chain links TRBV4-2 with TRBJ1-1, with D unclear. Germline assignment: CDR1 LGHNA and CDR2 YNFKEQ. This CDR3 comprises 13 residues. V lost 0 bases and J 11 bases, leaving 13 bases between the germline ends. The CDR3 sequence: CASSQESAGEAFF. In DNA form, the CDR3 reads TGTGCCAGCAGCCAAGAGAGTGCGGGCGAGGCTTTCTTT.

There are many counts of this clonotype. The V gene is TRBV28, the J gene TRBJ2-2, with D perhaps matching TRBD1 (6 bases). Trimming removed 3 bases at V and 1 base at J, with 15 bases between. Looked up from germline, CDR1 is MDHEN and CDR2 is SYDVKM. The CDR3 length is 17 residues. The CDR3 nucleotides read TGTGCCAGCAGTTTGGCGTCAGGGGTAATGAACACCGGGGAGCTGTTTTTT. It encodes CASSLASGVMNTGELFF.

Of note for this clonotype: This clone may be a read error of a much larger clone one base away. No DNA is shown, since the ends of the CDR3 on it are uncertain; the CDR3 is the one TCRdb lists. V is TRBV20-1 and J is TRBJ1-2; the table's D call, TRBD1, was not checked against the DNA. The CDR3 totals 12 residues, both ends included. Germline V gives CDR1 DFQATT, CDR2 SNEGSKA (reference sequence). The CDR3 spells CSAIDRPYGCTF.

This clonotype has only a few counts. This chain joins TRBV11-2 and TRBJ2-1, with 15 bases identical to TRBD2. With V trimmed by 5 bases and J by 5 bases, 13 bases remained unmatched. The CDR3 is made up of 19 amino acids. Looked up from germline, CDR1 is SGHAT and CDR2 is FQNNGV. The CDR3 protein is CASSQDPRGLAGGNNEQFF. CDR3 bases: TGTGCCAGCAGCCAAGACCCCCGGGGACTAGCGGGAGGAAACAATGAGCAGTTCTTC.

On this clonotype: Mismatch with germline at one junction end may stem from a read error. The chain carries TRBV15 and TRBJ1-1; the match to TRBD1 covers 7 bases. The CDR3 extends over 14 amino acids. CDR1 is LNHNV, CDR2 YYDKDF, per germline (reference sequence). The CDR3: CTTSNDRVNTEAFF. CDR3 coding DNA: TGTACCACCAGCAACGACAGGGTGAACACTGAAGCTTTCTTT. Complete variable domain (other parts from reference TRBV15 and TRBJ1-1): DAMVIQNPRYQVTQFGKPVTLSCSQTLNHNVMYWYQQKSSQAPKLLFHYYDKDFNNEADTPDNFQSRRPNTSFCFLDIRSPGLGDTAMYLCTTSNDRVNTEAFFGQGTRLTVV.

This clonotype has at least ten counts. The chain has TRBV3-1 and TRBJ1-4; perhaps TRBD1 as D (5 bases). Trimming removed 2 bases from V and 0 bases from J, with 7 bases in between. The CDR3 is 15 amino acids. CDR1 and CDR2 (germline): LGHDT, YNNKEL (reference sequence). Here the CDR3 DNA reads TGTGCCAGCAGCCAACAGGGAGCAACTAATGAAAAACTGTTTTTT. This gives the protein CASSQQGATNEKLFF.

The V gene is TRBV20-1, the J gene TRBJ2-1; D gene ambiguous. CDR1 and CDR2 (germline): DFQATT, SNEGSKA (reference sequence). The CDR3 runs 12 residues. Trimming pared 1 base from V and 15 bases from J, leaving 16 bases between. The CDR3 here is CSARAPGPLGFF. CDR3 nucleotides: TGCAGTGCTAGAGCCCCGGGTCCACTGGGGTTCTTC.

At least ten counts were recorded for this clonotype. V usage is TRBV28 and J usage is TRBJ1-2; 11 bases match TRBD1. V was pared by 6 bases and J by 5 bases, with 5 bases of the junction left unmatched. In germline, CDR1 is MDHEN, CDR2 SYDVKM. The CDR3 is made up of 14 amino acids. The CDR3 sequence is CASSFRDRGYGYTF. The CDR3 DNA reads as TGTGCCAGCAGCTTCCGGGACAGGGGGTATGGCTACACCTTC.